The 15 T cell receptor beta chains listed next were all sequenced from one sample in a study of cytomegalovirus exposure and HLA in healthy donors. Clones were read by immunoSEQ multiplex PCR, and TCRdb kept only the in-frame ones, dropping some. The sample yields about 180,000 clones, around 85% seen once. The sequencing sample was made of PBMCs. These receptor sequences come from a man between 18 and 29 years old in good health and CMV-seropositive.

The rearrangement uses TRBV5-4 and TRBJ2-1, with 11 bases fitting TRBD2. This CDR3 has 17 residues. With V trimmed by 3 bases and J by 5 bases, 10 bases remained unmatched. CDR1 is SGHNT, CDR2 YYREEE, per germline (reference sequence). The CDR3 nucleotides read TGTGCCAGCAGCTGGGGGATAGCGGGGGGGCCGGACAATGAGCAGTTCTTC. It yields the protein CASSWGIAGGPDNEQFF.

CDR3 residues: CASSLRREGNTEAFF. CDR3 sequence (DNA): TGTGCCAGCAGCTTAAGACGGGAAGGGAACACTGAAGCTTTCTTT. The rearrangement joins TRBV7-3 to TRBJ1-1; D remains ambiguous. Germline-derived CDR1 and CDR2 are SGHTA and FQGTGA. Trimming removed 1 base at V and 1 base at J, with 10 bases between. This CDR3 comprises 15 residues.

The chain links TRBV5-8 to TRBJ1-2, with 9 bases fitting TRBD1. This CDR3 spans 15 amino acids. Germline CDR1 reads SGHTS; CDR2 reads YDEGEE. V trimming: 1 base; J trimming: 6 bases; junction bases outside the gene matches: 7. The CDR3 bases are TGTGCCAGCAGCTTGTATGTGGGACAGGGTCATGGCTACACCTTC. Protein product: CASSLYVGQGHGYTF.

This clone was seen a single time. The chain links TRBV7-3 to TRBJ2-1; 10 bases fit TRBD2. V was clipped by 11 bases and J by 10 bases; unmatched bases: 14. Germline assignment: CDR1 SGHTA and CDR2 FQGTGA. The CDR3 consists of 14 residues. In DNA form, the CDR3 reads TGTGCCTCGTCTGCGGCTAGCGGGAGTCAAGAGCAGTTCTTC. Translated, it gives CASSAASGSQEQFF.

The V and J genes are TRBV19 and TRBJ1-6; 8 bases fit TRBD1. V gave up 6 bases and J gave up 7 bases; unmatched junction bases: 5. Germline V CDR1 and CDR2: LNHDA, SQIVND (reference sequence). The CDR3 spans 14 residues. CDR3 nucleotides: TGTGCCAGTAGCTGGACAGGGCTCAATTCACCCCTCCACTTT. Its protein product is CASSWTGLNSPLHF.

This chain joins TRBV29-1 and TRBJ2-7; TRBD1 might be the D (6 bases). Germline V CDR1 and CDR2: SQVTM, ANQGSEA. There are 11 residues in the CDR3. Deletions cut 7 bases from V and 5 bases from J, with 12 bases between. CDR3 protein: CSARGTHEQYF. In DNA form, the CDR3 reads TGCAGCGCGAGGGGGACCCACGAGCAGTACTTC.

This clone was recorded once. The V gene is TRBV18, the J gene TRBJ2-1; 8 bases are shared with TRBD2. This CDR3 has 14 amino acids. From germline, CDR1 is KGHSH and CDR2 LQKENI. J lost 9 bases, V lost 3 bases, and 7 bases had no gene match. CDR3 DNA sequence: TGTGCCAGCTCACCCCGGGGCGGGGGGAGTGAGCAGTTCTTC. As protein: CASSPRGGGSEQFF.

This clone was found a few times. The chain uses TRBV14 and TRBJ2-7, with D tentatively TRBD1 (5 bases). The CDR3 spans 13 residues. V lost 9 bases and J 4 bases, leaving 16 bases between the germline ends. Germline V lookup: CDR1 SGHDN, CDR2 FVKESK. The CDR3 bases are TGTGCCAGTCGATCTACAGGTGATTACGAGCAGTACTTC. Translated: CASRSTGDYEQYF.

The count of this clone is one. V gene TRBV2 combines with J gene TRBJ1-5; D not resolved. The CDR3 is made up of 16 amino acids. Germline CDR1 reads SNHLY; CDR2 reads FYNNEI. V was clipped by 7 bases and J by 5 bases, with 21 bases between them. CDR3 nucleotide sequence: TGTGCCAGCAAAGGGCTGACTACCGGCAGAGATCAGCCCCAGCATTTT. Protein sequence: CASKGLTTGRDQPQHF.

The rearrangement links TRBV12-5 to TRBJ2-3; possibly TRBD1 for D (6 bases). The CDR3 contains 15 residues. The germline gives CDR1 LGHNT, CDR2 FRNRAP. V lost 6 bases and J lost 2, with 15 bases in between. CDR3 sequence reads: CASGPGTTYTDTQYF. In nucleotides, the CDR3 is TGTGCTAGTGGCCCCGGGACAACTTACACAGATACGCAGTATTTT.

The sample holds a few counts of this clone. The rearrangement links TRBV29-1 to TRBJ2-4, with D tentatively TRBD1 (6 bases). This CDR3 has 15 residues. With 2 bases removed from V and 1 base from J, the gap between germline ends came to 12 bases. Germline values: CDR1 SQVTM, CDR2 ANQGSEA. The CDR3 nucleotides read TGCAGCGTTGAATTTCGGCAGGGGGCCAAAAACATTCAGTACTTC. Amino acid sequence: CSVEFRQGAKNIQYF.

The rearrangement links TRBV6-5 to TRBJ2-1, with D tentatively TRBD1 (5 bases). This CDR3 comprises 11 residues. The V end was cut by 4 bases, the J end by 12 bases, with 10 bases between. Germline V gene lookup returns CDR1 MNHEY and CDR2 SVGAGI. CDR3 residues: CASSSGFGQFF. The CDR3 DNA sequence: TGTGCCAGCAGTTCAGGGTTCGGGCAGTTCTTC.

This chain uses TRBV6-1 with TRBJ2-5; D may be TRBD1 (6 bases). The V and J ends lost 7 bases and 2 bases respectively, with 14 bases between them. The CDR3 is 14 amino acids. The V gene's germline CDR1 is MNHNS and CDR2 SASEGT. CDR3 nucleotides: TGTGCCAGCAACGTACAGGGCACACAAGAGACCCAGTACTTC. Residues: CASNVQGTQETQYF.

The rearrangement joins TRBV2 to TRBJ1-1; no clear D. The CDR3 spans 11 residues. Trimming pared 5 bases from V and 2 bases from J, leaving 3 bases between. The V gene's germline CDR1 is SNHLY and CDR2 FYNNEI. The CDR3 region has the DNA TGTGCCAGCAGTCTCAACACTGAAGCTTTCTTT. It specifies CASSLNTEAFF.

Notes on this clone: This sample also contains other DNA sequences that code for the same CDR3. This sequence joins TRBV10-3 and TRBJ1-5; 7 bases map to TRBD1. With V trimmed by 3 bases and J by 1 base, 0 bases remained unmatched. Per germline, CDR1 ENHRY and CDR2 SYGVKD. CDR3 size: 14 residues. The CDR3 DNA follows: TGTGCCATCAGTGAACAGGGGAGCAATCAGCCCCAGCATTTT. Translated: CAISEQGSNQPQHF.